The 19 T cell receptor beta chains below all came from one sample that was sequenced in a study of cytotoxic CD8 clonotypes in ibrutinib-treated CLL. The data were produced by immunoSEQ multiplex PCR, yet TCRdb's version contains in-frame clones alone and is incomplete. The repertoire holds roughly 97,000 clones, with around four fifths as singletons. The sequences come from PBMCs, collected after 12 months of ibrutinib treatment. Receptors originate from a human donor with chronic lymphocytic leukemia.

This clone was seen more than once but under ten times. The V and J genes are TRBV6-5 and TRBJ2-1; unclear D gene. The germline V and J ends were trimmed by 6 bases and 8 bases, with 11 bases remaining between them. This CDR3 comprises 12 residues. Germline CDR1 is MNHEY and CDR2 is SVGAGI. CDR3 sequence (DNA): TGTGCCAGCAGCCCTCTGGGGTATGAGCAGTTCTTC. It is translated as CASSPLGYEQFF.

V is TRBV28 and J is TRBJ2-7, with D possibly TRBD2 on 6 matching bases. Germline V gives CDR1 MDHEN, CDR2 SYDVKM. Trimming cost V 3 bases and J 5 bases, with 11 bases left between them. The length of the CDR3 is 13 residues. In nucleotides, the CDR3 is TGTGCCAGCAGTTTGGAGGGGCGCCACGAGCAGTACTTC. This translates into CASSLEGRHEQYF.

The V call is TRBV5-1, the J call TRBJ2-1; TRBD1 aligns across 11 bases. The CDR3 consists of 15 residues. The germline V gene encodes CDR1 SGHRS and CDR2 YFSETQ. After removal of 4 bases from V and 7 bases from J, the junction contained 7 bases not matched to a gene. CDR3 sequence: CASSVLGTGGNEQFF. The CDR3 nucleotides read TGCGCCAGCAGCGTCCTTGGGACAGGGGGGAATGAGCAGTTCTTC.

This chain uses TRBV23-1 with TRBJ2-2, with a possible D match to TRBD1 (5 bases). TRBV23-1 is sorted into the ORF group, with uncertain function. The CDR3 totals 18 residues. Trimming took 2 bases from V and 4 from J, leaving 20 bases between them. The CDR3 sequence: CASSQRSDSLSRTGELFF. The CDR3 region has the DNA TGCGCCAGCAGTCAAAGGTCCGACAGCCTGTCGCGCACCGGGGAGCTGTTTTTT.

The V call is TRBV9, the J call TRBJ1-3; D ambiguous. Trimming took 4 bases from V and 4 from J, leaving 15 bases between them. The germline V gene has CDR1 SGDLS and CDR2 YYNGEE. This CDR3 is 15 amino acids long. For the CDR3, the DNA is TGTGCCAGCAGCCCTGAGACGGGAGGAGGAAACACCATATATTTT. Amino acids: CASSPETGGGNTIYF.

This clone was detected a few times. This chain uses TRBV4-3 with TRBJ2-2; TRBD1 aligns across 9 bases. This CDR3 contains 16 residues. The V gene end was trimmed by 0 bases and the J gene end by 5 bases; junction bases not matched to a gene: 4. Germline CDR1 is LGHNA and CDR2 is YSLEER. The CDR3 sequence: CASSQDPGQGTGELFF. In DNA form, the CDR3 reads TGCGCCAGCAGCCAAGACCCGGGACAGGGAACCGGGGAGCTGTTTTTT.

This clone was seen a handful of times. J is TRBJ2-7 and V is TRBV2; 11 positions agree with TRBD1. Germline lookup yields CDR1 SNHLY and CDR2 FYNNEI. V lost 7 bases to trimming and J lost 6 bases; unmatched junction nucleotides: 5. The CDR3 sequence is 13 residues long. The CDR3 sequence is CASTWTGGREQYF. DNA for the CDR3: TGTGCCAGCACGTGGACAGGGGGCCGCGAGCAGTACTTC.

This clone was recorded many times. The chain combines TRBV27 with TRBJ1-6, with a possible D match to TRBD1 (6 bases). The CDR3 contains 15 residues. V was shortened by 9 bases and J by 2 bases, with 14 bases between the two germline ends. Germline assignment: CDR1 MNHEY and CDR2 SMNVEV (reference sequence). For the CDR3, the DNA is TGTGCCAGGGACAGTGCTGGGCCCTATAATTCACCCCTCCACTTT. Translated: CARDSAGPYNSPLHF.

The rearrangement links TRBV7-2 to TRBJ1-5; no definite D call. This CDR3 region has 13 residues. V gave up 5 bases and J gave up 7 bases, with 12 bases separating them. In germline, CDR1 is SGHTA, CDR2 FQGNSA. This chain's CDR3 is CASSLDLSQPQHF. As DNA, the CDR3 is TGTGCCAGCAGCCTGGACTTGAGCCAGCCCCAGCATTTT.

The chain links TRBV5-1 to TRBJ2-2; possibly TRBD2 for D (6 bases). Germline V gene lookup returns CDR1 SGHRS and CDR2 YFSETQ. The V and J ends lost 7 bases and 5 bases respectively, with 15 bases between them. This CDR3 is 14 amino acids long. The CDR3: CASALASRTGELFF. CDR3 coding DNA: TGCGCCAGCGCCCTAGCGTCCCGGACCGGGGAGCTGTTTTTT.

The chain employs TRBV7-3 and TRBJ2-7; D is ambiguous. The germline CDR1 and CDR2 sequences are SGHTA and FQGTGA. V was cut by 8 bases and J by 7 bases, with 12 bases left in between. The CDR3 has 11 amino acids. The CDR3 DNA follows: TGTGCCAGCGGAACGGGTCGTGAGCAGTACTTC. Amino acids: CASGTGREQYF.

J is TRBJ2-7 and V is TRBV19, with D unresolved. This CDR3 has 13 amino acids. Per germline, CDR1 LNHDA and CDR2 SQIVND (reference sequence). The V end was cut by 7 bases, the J end by 4 bases, with 14 bases between. CDR3 bases: TGTGCCAGTAACGAGGCAGCCAATTACGAGCAGTACTTC. It encodes CASNEAANYEQYF.

The chain employs TRBV7-2 and TRBJ2-3; D perhaps matches TRBD2 (6 bases). The V gene lost 3 bases and the J gene lost 6 bases, with 13 bases spanning the gap. The CDR3 extends over 14 amino acids. In germline, CDR1 is SGHTA, CDR2 FQGNSA. CDR3 residues: CASSFARGEDTQYF. The CDR3 coding sequence is TGTGCCAGCAGCTTCGCCCGCGGGGAGGATACGCAGTATTTT.

The chain uses TRBV7-2 and TRBJ2-1; TRBD2 matches at 12 bases. The junction had 6 bases not matched to a gene; V was cut back by 4 bases and J by 8 bases. CDR3 size: 15 residues. Germline CDR1 SGHTA, CDR2 FQGNSA. Here the CDR3 reads CASSSPSGGAYEQFF. CDR3 in DNA: TGTGCCAGCAGCTCCCCTAGCGGGGGGGCCTATGAGCAGTTCTTC.

This chain connects TRBV27 to TRBJ1-1, with 7 nucleotides matching TRBD1. This CDR3 is 15 amino acids long. CDR1 MNHEY and CDR2 SMNVEV come from the germline V gene (reference sequence). The V gene end was trimmed by 5 bases and the J gene end by 1 base; junction bases not matched to a gene: 7. CDR3 coding DNA: TGTGCCAGCAGTCCAGGGACAGCAACGAACACTGAAGCTTTCTTT. It is translated as CASSPGTATNTEAFF.

This chain uses TRBV19 with TRBJ1-4; D gene unclear. V gave up 5 bases and J gave up 4 bases, with 11 bases separating them. Germline V gene sequence: CDR1 LNHDA, CDR2 SQIVND (reference sequence). The CDR3 is made up of 14 amino acids. The CDR3 reads CASSLRTDNEKLFF. DNA of the CDR3: TGTGCCAGTAGTCTCCGGACGGATAATGAAAAACTGTTTTTT.

The V and J genes are TRBV5-6 and TRBJ2-5; D gene uncertain. Trimming pared 1 base from V and 3 bases from J, leaving 4 bases between. The CDR3 is 12 residues long. The germline V gene encodes CDR1 SGHDT and CDR2 YYEEEE. CDR3 sequence reads: CASSLWEETQYF. DNA of the CDR3: TGTGCCAGCAGCTTGTGGGAAGAGACCCAGTACTTC.

The chain recombines TRBV5-4 with TRBJ1-3, with TRBD1 matching over 9 bases. This CDR3 contains 17 residues. Germline assignment: CDR1 SGHNT and CDR2 YYREEE (reference sequence). Trimming took 2 bases from V and 0 from J; bases not matched to a gene: 6. The CDR3 spells CASSLAGQGSSGNTIYF. The CDR3 nucleotides read TGTGCCAGCAGCTTAGCGGGACAGGGATCCTCTGGAAACACCATATATTTT.

This clone was counted a few times. This chain joins TRBV29-1 and TRBJ2-5, with TRBD2 matching 11 bases. V was pared by 5 bases and J by 7 bases, with 6 bases of the junction left unmatched. CDR3 size: 13 residues. From germline, CDR1 is SQVTM and CDR2 ANQGSEA. CDR3 amino acids: CSVLLAGAGTQYF. CDR3 bases: TGCAGCGTTTTACTAGCGGGGGCCGGGACCCAGTACTTC.